The 29 T cell receptor beta chains below come from one sample, sequenced in a study of spatial heterogeneity in lung cancer. Study outcomes and limitations: Counts of expanded intratumoral alpha and beta TCRs tracked tumor mutation counts.

A single record per CDR3 protein comes from TCRdb applying MiXCR to the 5' RACE reads. The sample contains about 18,000 distinct CDR3 sequences, around a tenth of which appear only once. The time point is: sample taken at primary tumor resection. No antigens are known for them. The source material was lung tumor tissue, sampled at surgery. The source is a female donor with early-stage non-small cell lung cancer.

This clonotype has ten or more counts. This beta chain was picked up by a library intended for alpha chains and is off target, so its count carries little meaning. The CDR3 reads CASSVSSGAQETQYF. The DNA for the CDR3 is TGCGCCAGCAGCGTCTCTAGCGGGGCACAAGAGACCCAGTACTTC. This sequence joins TRBV5-1 and TRBJ2-5; 9 bases line up with TRBD2. V gave up 4 bases and J gave up 2 bases; unmatched junction bases: 6. The CDR3 is 15 amino acids. The germline CDR1 and CDR2 sequences are SGHRS and YFSETQ. The whole variable domain, remainder taken from reference TRBV5-1 and TRBJ2-5, is KAGVTQTPRYLIKTRGQQVTLSCSPISGHRSVSWYQQTPGQGLQFLFEYFSETQRNKGNFPGRFSGRQFSNSRSEMNVSTLELGDSALYLCASSVSSGAQETQYFGPGTRLLVL.

Ten or more counts support this clonotype. Little can be read into the size of this beta chain, an off-target read in a library designed for alpha chains. This chain uses TRBV30 with TRBJ2-5; D is unclear. Germline V CDR1 and CDR2: GTSNPN, SVGIG (reference sequence). V was cut by 7 bases and J by 0 bases, with 12 bases left in between. This CDR3 is 13 amino acids long. CDR3 loop: CASVTSYQETQYF. Here the CDR3 DNA reads TGTGCCTCCGTCACATCGTACCAAGAGACCCAGTACTTC. Drawing the rest from reference TRBV30 and TRBJ2-5, the complete variable domain is SQTIHQWPATLVQPVGSPLSLECTVEGTSNPNLYWYRQAAGRGLQLLFYSVGIGQISSEVPQNLSASRPQDRQFILSSKKLLLSDSGFYLCASVTSYQETQYFGPGTRLLVL.

On this clonotype itself: Since it is a stray read in a library aimed at alpha chains, this beta chain has a size that is not meaningful. V and J are TRBV2 and TRBJ1-2; no definite D call. CDR3 length equals 11 residues. The V end was cut by 5 bases, the J end by 7 bases, with 8 bases between. The germline V gene has CDR1 SNHLY and CDR2 FYNNEI. CDR3 sequence (DNA): TGTGCCAGCAGTCGCGCGGGTGGCTACACCTTC. It is translated as CASSRAGGYTF.

This clonotype has at least ten counts. This beta chain lies outside the target of a library built for alpha chains; its clone size means little. The chain uses TRBV6-1 and TRBJ1-5, with D possibly matching TRBD1 (6 bases). V gave up 7 bases and J gave up 2 bases, with 21 bases separating them. The CDR3 runs to 17 residues. Germline CDR1 is MNHNS and CDR2 is SASEGT. DNA of the CDR3: TGTGCCAGCAAAGGGGCCGGGGGGGCGCAAGGCAATCAGCCCCAGCATTTT. Translating gives CASKGAGGAQGNQPQHF.

This clonotype was seen many times. This beta chain turned up in a library designed for alpha chains; as an off-target read, its abundance says little. V is TRBV7-3 and J is TRBJ2-5, with 8 bases lining up with TRBD2. V was pared by 2 bases and J by 5 bases, with 4 bases of the junction left unmatched. The CDR3 totals 14 residues. Germline-derived CDR1 and CDR2 are SGHTA and FQGTGA. CDR3 in DNA: TGTGCCAGCAGCTTAGCGGGGGGAAGGGAGACCCAGTACTTC. It is translated as CASSLAGGRETQYF. Using reference TRBV7-3 and TRBJ2-5 for the parts outside the CDR3, the full variable domain is GAGVSQTPSNKVTEKGKYVELRCDPISGHTALYWYRQSLGQGPEFLIYFQGTGAADDSGLPNDRFFAVRPEGSVSTLKIQRTERGDSAVYLCASSLAGGRETQYFGPGTRLLVL.

On this clonotype: The library was designed around alpha chains, so this beta chain is a stray read whose abundance carries little weight. The chain uses TRBV30 and TRBJ1-1; D uncertain. The CDR3 has 11 residues. V lost 5 bases to trimming and J lost 1 base, with 5 bases between them. Germline CDR1 and CDR2: GTSNPN and SVGIG (reference sequence). CDR3 sequence reads: CAWGRNTEAFF. In DNA form, the CDR3 reads TGTGCCTGGGGACGGAACACTGAAGCTTTCTTT.

In the case of this clonotype: This beta chain is an off-target read within a library intended for alpha chains, so its frequency means little. The V gene is TRBV20-1, the J gene TRBJ1-1; a possible D gene is TRBD1 (5 bases). Looked up from germline, CDR1 is DFQATT and CDR2 is SNEGSKA (reference sequence). Trimming left V 6 bases short and J 8 bases short, with 19 bases between. The CDR3 runs 13 residues. CDR3 amino acids: CSALGGGVGEAFF. DNA for the CDR3: TGCAGTGCCCTTGGGGGTGGGGTAGGAGAAGCTTTCTTT.

Notes on this clonotype: This beta chain represents an off-target read in a library built for alpha chains; its size is of limited meaning. The chain has TRBV20-1 and TRBJ1-5; D might be TRBD1 (5 bases). The V gene lost 4 bases and the J gene lost 2 bases, with 18 bases spanning the gap. CDR1 and CDR2 from the germline V gene are DFQATT and SNEGSKA (reference sequence). The CDR3 is 16 residues long. CDR3 sequence: CSAIGSGGRGNQPQHF. The CDR3 DNA sequence: TGCAGTGCTATAGGTTCTGGGGGTAGAGGCAATCAGCCCCAGCATTTT.

On this clonotype: This beta chain is an unintended read in a library built for alpha chains; its size means little. The chain joins TRBV18 to TRBJ2-1; perhaps TRBD1 as D (6 bases). V was cut by 3 bases and J by 3 bases, with 12 bases left in between. CDR1 is KGHSH, CDR2 LQKENI, per germline. The CDR3 is 15 amino acids. Here the CDR3 reads CASSPSRDNYNEQFF. The CDR3 region has the DNA TGTGCCAGCTCACCCAGCCGGGACAACTACAATGAGCAGTTCTTC.

This clonotype was recorded many times. This beta chain is an unintended read in a library built for alpha chains; its size means little. The rearrangement joins TRBV5-1 to TRBJ2-5; 7 bases fit TRBD2. V was clipped by 2 bases and J by 4 bases; unmatched bases: 5. Per germline, CDR1 SGHRS and CDR2 YFSETQ. This CDR3 has 14 residues. The CDR3 here is CASSFGLDGETQYF. As DNA, the CDR3 is TGCGCCAGCAGCTTCGGACTAGATGGAGAGACCCAGTACTTC.

This clonotype was detected many times. The library was built for alpha chains, so this beta chain is an off-target read and its size means little. CDR3 in amino acids: CASSLHEQYF. In DNA, the CDR3 is TGTGCCAGCAGTCTACACGAGCAGTACTTC. J is TRBJ2-7 and V is TRBV2, with unresolved D. The germline V gene encodes CDR1 SNHLY and CDR2 FYNNEI. Trimming removed 5 bases at V and 5 bases at J, with 4 bases between. This CDR3 is 10 amino acids long.

On this clonotype: For a library built for alpha chains, this beta chain is a stray read; little rests on its size. The chain combines TRBV6-5 with TRBJ1-6; no firm D call. The length of the CDR3 is 12 residues. Trimming left V 4 bases short and J 6 bases short, with 4 bases between. Germline-derived CDR1 and CDR2 are MNHEY and SVGAGI. CDR3 region: CASSFRNSPLHF. CDR3 nucleotide sequence: TGTGCCAGCAGTTTTCGTAATTCACCCCTCCACTTT.

Ten or more counts support this clonotype. This beta chain lies outside the target of a library built for alpha chains; its clone size means little. This chain links TRBV5-1 with TRBJ2-7; 7 bases are a match to TRBD1. Trimming cost V 6 bases and J 0 bases; bases outside gene matches: 3. CDR3 size: 13 residues. CDR1 and CDR2 from the germline V gene are SGHRS and YFSETQ. CDR3 coding DNA: TGCGCCAGCAAGGGACAGTTCTCCTACGAGCAGTACTTC. It encodes CASKGQFSYEQYF.

Concerning this clonotype itself: This beta chain is off target for a library built for alpha chains, so its abundance means little. V usage is TRBV10-3 and J usage is TRBJ1-1, with TRBD1 matching over 7 bases. Germline V gene data show CDR1 as ENHRY and CDR2 as SYGVKD. The CDR3 is made up of 14 amino acids. V gave up 5 bases and J gave up 6 bases; unmatched junction bases: 9. CDR3 DNA sequence: TGTGCCATCAGTCGACAGGGTGGGTTCGCTGAAGCTTTCTTT. Amino acid sequence: CAISRQGGFAEAFF.

The table lists this clonotype with many counts. The library was prepared for alpha chains; this beta chain is a stray read, so its frequency means little. The genes are TRBV12-3 or TRBV12-4 and TRBJ1-1; 8 bases fit TRBD1. The CDR3 has 14 amino acids. After removal of 6 bases from V and 1 base from J, the junction contained 4 bases not matched to a gene. The CDR3 nucleotides read TGTGCCAGCAGGGGGACAGGAGAGAACACTGAAGCTTTCTTT. Translating it yields CASRGTGENTEAFF.

This clonotype was counted ten times or more. The library was prepared for alpha chains; this beta chain is a stray read, so its frequency means little. The chain is built from TRBV28 and TRBJ2-1; tentative D call: TRBD1 (5 bases). The CDR3 contains 13 residues. Germline CDR1 reads MDHEN; CDR2 reads SYDVKM. V gave up 5 bases and J gave up 6 bases, with 11 bases separating them. CDR3 DNA: TGTGCCAGCAGTCTATTCACAGGCAATGAGCAGTTCTTC. Its protein is CASSLFTGNEQFF.

This clonotype has at least ten counts. The size of this beta chain means little, since it is a stray read in a library made for alpha chains. The chain has TRBV7-6 and TRBJ2-3, with 8 bases fitting TRBD2. V lost 1 base, J lost 6 bases, and 6 bases stayed unmatched. Germline V lookup: CDR1 SGHVS, CDR2 FNYEAQ. This CDR3 comprises 15 residues. DNA for the CDR3: TGTGCCAGCAGCTTAGGGACTAGCCAGCAGGATACGCAGTATTTT. Protein product: CASSLGTSQQDTQYF.

This clonotype showed up just a few times. As an off-target read in a library built for alpha chains, this beta chain has a frequency of little significance. V is TRBV12-3 or TRBV12-4 and J is TRBJ1-2; no clear D. V was shortened by 5 bases and J by 8 bases, with 18 bases between the two germline ends. The CDR3 has 14 amino acids. The CDR3 region is CASSLRGRPEGYTF. CDR3 coding DNA: TGTGCCAGCAGTCTACGTGGGCGCCCAGAGGGCTACACCTTC.

This clonotype was picked up many times. This beta chain came through as a stray read in a library set up for alpha chains, and its size says little. The J gene is TRBJ1-2, the V gene TRBV14; 9 bases are shared with TRBD1. From germline, CDR1 is SGHDN and CDR2 FVKESK. The CDR3 sequence is 15 residues long. V lost 0 bases and J lost 3; bases outside the gene matches: 2. CDR3 residues: CASSQDGQGYYGYTF. CDR3 nucleotide sequence: TGTGCCAGCAGCCAAGATGGACAGGGGTACTATGGCTACACCTTC.

This clonotype showed up just a few times. This beta chain turned up in a library designed for alpha chains; as an off-target read, its abundance says little. The CDR3: CASSLSRSSGVAKNIQYF. DNA of the CDR3: TGTGCCAGCAGTTTGAGCAGATCTAGCGGGGTAGCCAAAAACATTCAGTACTTC. The chain carries TRBV12-3 or TRBV12-4 and TRBJ2-4, with TRBD2 identical over 9 bases. Trimming at V came to 3 bases and at J to 0 bases, leaving 9 bases not matched to a gene. The CDR3 is made up of 18 amino acids.

This clonotype has a handful of counts. Little can be read into the size of this beta chain, an off-target read in a library designed for alpha chains. V gene TRBV7-2 combines with J gene TRBJ2-5; 12 bases are a match to TRBD2. Losses at the gene ends were 1 base for V and 5 bases for J; bases not matched to a gene: 14. The CDR3 length is 19 residues. Germline CDR1 reads SGHTA; CDR2 reads FQGNSA. The CDR3: CASSLERWLAGGQRETQYF. For the CDR3, the DNA is TGTGCCAGCAGCTTAGAACGGTGGCTAGCGGGGGGGCAGCGGGAGACCCAGTACTTC.

In its sample, this clonotype is medium-sized (0.01 to 0.1%). The library was designed around alpha chains, so this beta chain is a stray read whose abundance carries little weight. V usage is TRBV20-1 and J usage is TRBJ2-2, with D maybe TRBD2 (6 bases). The CDR3 runs 12 residues. Germline values: CDR1 DFQATT, CDR2 SNEGSKA (reference sequence). The germline V and J ends were trimmed by 6 bases and 6 bases, with 11 bases remaining between them. In DNA form, the CDR3 reads TGCAGTGCCCGTCCGGGGGCCGGGGAGCTGTTTTTT. It codes for CSARPGAGELFF.

As to this clonotype: This beta chain lies outside the target of a library built for alpha chains; its clone size means little. The V and J genes are TRBV5-1 and TRBJ2-2, with 8 bases matching TRBD1. Germline V gene lookup returns CDR1 SGHRS and CDR2 YFSETQ. V shed 0 bases and J 5 bases; nucleotides not matched to a gene: 3. This CDR3 comprises 15 residues. For the CDR3, the DNA is TGCGCCAGCAGCTTGGCGGACAGGGAAACCGGGGAGCTGTTTTTT. This translates into CASSLADRETGELFF.

As for this clonotype: Possible read error: a much larger clone is one base away. This beta chain slipped into a library made for alpha chains as a stray read, so its size is not meaningful. The chain has TRBV7-9 and TRBJ2-5; possibly TRBD2 for D (6 bases). The V and J ends lost 5 bases and 0 bases respectively, with 10 bases between them. CDR1 SEHNR and CDR2 FQNEAQ come from the germline V gene (reference sequence). The CDR3 is 14 residues long. CDR3 residues: CASSPRDYQETQYF. The CDR3 nucleotides read TGTGCCAGCAGCCCAAGGGACTACCAAGAGACCCAGTACTTC.

This clonotype was seen many times. In a library made to pick up alpha chains, this beta chain is a stray read with a size that means little. The chain links TRBV7-2 to TRBJ2-7; 9 nucleotides line up with TRBD1. V was pared by 1 base and J by 3 bases, with 10 bases of the junction left unmatched. Germline V gene lookup returns CDR1 SGHTA and CDR2 FQGNSA. The CDR3 consists of 17 residues. The CDR3 is CASSLVRTGANFYEQYF. The CDR3, as DNA: TGTGCCAGCAGCTTAGTCCGGACAGGGGCCAACTTCTACGAGCAGTACTTC.

In regard to this clonotype: This beta chain is an off-target read within a library intended for alpha chains, so its frequency means little. The chain links TRBV3-2 to TRBJ2-2; no DNA check was done on the table's D call, TRBD1. TRBV3-2 represents a pseudogene. There are 15 residues in the CDR3. CDR3 sequence: CASSRAGGRAGELFF. The CDR3 DNA reads as TGTGCCAGCAGCCGAGCAGGGGGTAGGGCCGGGGAGCTGTTTTTT.

This clonotype was recorded at least ten times. Since the library was made to target alpha chains, this beta chain is a stray read and its abundance is not meaningful. This chain joins TRBV12-3 or TRBV12-4 and TRBJ1-6; D ambiguous. The CDR3 runs 13 residues. Trimming removed 1 base at V and 7 bases at J, with 5 bases between. The CDR3 DNA sequence: TGTGCCAGCAGTTTAGTGGACAATTCACCCCTCCACTTT. It encodes CASSLVDNSPLHF.

A word on this clonotype: As an off-target read in a library built for alpha chains, this beta chain has a frequency of little significance. The rearrangement links TRBV12-3 or TRBV12-4 to TRBJ2-1; TRBD1 agrees at 9 bases. Trimming at V came to 5 bases and at J to 6 bases, leaving 2 bases not matched to a gene. The CDR3 sequence is 13 residues long. DNA of the CDR3: TGTGCCAGCAGTAGGACAGGGGCCAATGAGCAGTTCTTC. This gives the protein CASSRTGANEQFF.

In its sample, this clonotype ranks as medium-sized. This beta chain came through as a stray read in a library set up for alpha chains, and its size says little. The chain couples TRBV6-2 or TRBV6-3 to TRBJ2-4; 8 nucleotides line up with TRBD1. The V segment lost 4 bases and the J segment 0 bases; nucleotides outside the gene matches: 2. Germline V gives CDR1 MNHEY, CDR2 SVGEGT. The CDR3 extends over 15 amino acids. Here the CDR3 reads CASSSTGVAKNIQYF. For the CDR3, the DNA is TGTGCCAGCAGTTCGACAGGGGTAGCCAAAAACATTCAGTACTTC.